The sequence of this T cell receptor beta chain was determined in a study of Graves' ophthalmopathy and Graves' hyperthyroidism. Amplification targeted the TCR beta CDR3 regions, with RNA transcripts as the source material. HTBI primers were employed in first-round RT-PCR, then a second-round multiplex PCR followed. Each CDR3 protein is one row after TCRdb ran MiXCR on the multiplex PCR reads. The table shows fewer than 350,000 distinct CDR3 sequences, with roughly 16% occurring only once. Findings and limits, study-wide: Thyroid clonotypes that were expanded above 0.001 frequency mostly also appeared in blood.

None of the included patients had other autoimmune diseases, uncontrolled infections, pregnancy or lactation, as these led to exclusion. Someone took the PBMCs out of more than 9 ml of fresh peripheral blood. CDR3 length: 13 residues. Trimming left V 6 bases short and J 0 bases short, with 8 bases between. The sample holds many counts of this clonotype. Its antigen is unidentified. The gene calls are TRBV12-3 or TRBV12-4 and TRBJ2-5, with a weak D call TRBD1 (6 bases). Sequenced: peripheral blood. The source is an adult man with Graves' ophthalmopathy. In nucleotides, the CDR3 is TGTGCCAGCAGGGACAGAAACCAAGAGACCCAGTACTTC. Its protein is CASRDRNQETQYF.